A selection of T cell receptor beta chains follows, all from one sample in a study of blood T cell repertoires in COVID-19. Data came from immunoSEQ multiplex PCR; TCRdb stores just in-frame clones and leaves some out. The data contain about 28,000 clones, under 90% of them singletons. The sequencing input was peripheral blood. The source of these receptors is a man between 65 and 79 years old with active COVID-19. The CDR3 runs from the conserved cysteine through the conserved F or W. A D gene is named only where the DNA matches it firmly. Where a row states a size, it is once, few, many or the class of an expanded clone; other rows omit it.

TRBV28,TRBJ2-7,13,-,TRBD1,CASSTTDRAQGYF,TGTGCCAGCAGTACCACCGACAGGGCCCAGGGGTACTTC
TRBV28,TRBJ2-7,15,-,TRBD2,CASSPPGLSHYEQYF,TGTGCCAGCAGTCCACCGGGACTATCCCACTACGAGCAGTACTTC
TRBV4-3,TRBJ2-1,16,few,TRBD2,CASSQLTSGGHNEQFF,TGCGCCAGCAGCCAACTGACTAGCGGGGGCCACAATGAGCAGTTCTTC
TRBV27,TRBJ2-1,17,-,TRBD2,CASSRGSGGRSYNEQFF,TGTGCCAGCAGTCGAGGTAGCGGGGGGAGATCCTACAATGAGCAGTTCTTC
TRBV9,TRBJ2-5,15,-,-,CASSVGAGGKETQYF,TGTGCCAGCAGCGTAGGGGCAGGGGGGAAGGAGACCCAGTACTTC
TRBV6-5,TRBJ2-4,15,few,TRBD2,CASDSRSGGWDIQYF,TGTGCCAGCGATTCGAGGAGCGGGGGGTGGGACATTCAGTACTTC
TRBV5-4,TRBJ2-5,12,-,-,CASSGGTETQYF,TGTGCCAGCAGCGGGGGGACGGAGACCCAGTACTTC
TRBV28,TRBJ2-1,15,-,TRBD1,CASSSSGTGYNEQFF,TGTGCCAGCAGTTCCTCCGGGACAGGGTACAATGAGCAGTTCTTC
TRBV20-1,TRBJ2-5,14,-,-,CSASLRGDQETQYF,TGCAGTGCTAGTCTCAGGGGGGACCAAGAGACCCAGTACTTC
TRBV5-1,TRBJ2-3,16,-,TRBD1,CASSLGPQGRWDTQYF,TGCGCCAGCAGCTTGGGCCCACAGGGGCGCTGGGATACGCAGTATTTT
TRBV5-5,TRBJ1-4,13,-,-,CASSLAFNEKLFF,TGTGCCAGCAGCTTGGCCTTCAATGAAAAACTGTTTTTT
TRBV6-5,TRBJ2-1,14,-,-,CASRGWGPYNEQFF,TGTGCCAGCAGAGGGTGGGGGCCCTACAATGAGCAGTTCTTC
TRBV5-5,TRBJ1-6,15,-,TRBD1,CASSWGQGIGSPLHF,TGTGCCAGCAGCTGGGGACAGGGCATTGGTTCACCCCTCCACTTT
TRBV19,TRBJ2-2,15,-,-,CASSIATGYTGELFF,TGTGCCAGTAGTATAGCGACAGGTTACACCGGGGAGCTGTTTTTT
TRBV9,TRBJ1-2,15,-,-,CASSVDPGRNYGYTF,TGTGCCAGCAGCGTAGATCCAGGTCGGAACTATGGCTACACCTTC
TRBV30,TRBJ1-1,13,-,-,CAWSVRGNTEAFF,TGTGCCTGGAGTGTACGGGGGAACACTGAAGCTTTCTTT
TRBV7-9,TRBJ2-7,13,-,-,CASSSSSSYEQYF,TGTGCCAGCAGCTCCTCGAGCTCCTACGAGCAGTACTTC
TRBV19,TRBJ1-5,14,-,-,CASSMVGGNQPQHF,TGTGCCAGTAGTATGGTGGGAGGTAATCAGCCCCAGCATTTT
TRBV6-5,TRBJ2-7,14,-,-,CASNPNRAFGEQYF,TGTGCCAGCAACCCTAACAGGGCCTTTGGGGAGCAGTACTTC
TRBV28,TRBJ2-7,20,-,-,CASSLWRAARGSGLPYEQYF,TGTGCCAGCAGTTTATGGAGGGCCGCTCGGGGATCCGGGCTCCCCTACGAGCAGTACTTC
TRBV5-1,TRBJ2-1,15,once,TRBD2,CASMVAGAAYNEQFF,TGCGCCAGCATGGTAGCGGGGGCAGCCTACAATGAGCAGTTCTTC
TRBV5-1,TRBJ2-3,16,-,-,CASSLGTGVGTDTQYF,TGCGCCAGCAGCTTGGGGACTGGGGTGGGCACAGATACGCAGTATTTT
TRBV30,TRBJ1-5,16,-,TRBD1,CAWSGRTGPINQPQHF,TGTGCCTGGAGTGGTCGGACAGGGCCGATCAATCAGCCCCAGCATTTT
TRBV27,TRBJ1-2,14,-,TRBD1,CASSLSGQGYGYTF,TGTGCCAGCAGTTTATCGGGACAGGGATATGGCTACACCTTC
TRBV3-1/TRBV3-2,TRBJ2-3,16,few,TRBD2,CASSQYPSGGEDTQYF,TGTGCCAGCAGCCAATATCCTAGCGGGGGGGAAGATACGCAGTATTTT
TRBV27,TRBJ2-7,13,few,TRBD1,CATGTGSFYEQYF,TGTGCCACCGGGACAGGGTCCTTCTACGAGCAGTACTTC
TRBV6-5,TRBJ2-3,13,-,-,CASLRGTGDTQYF,TGTGCCAGCTTGAGGGGGACCGGGGATACGCAGTATTTT
TRBV7-2,TRBJ2-1,17,-,-,CASSTKKAGTPYNEQFF,TGTGCCAGCAGCACGAAAAAGGCCGGGACACCATACAATGAGCAGTTCTTC
TRBV5-1,TRBJ1-6,14,few,-,CASSLVGGGSPLHF,TGCGCCAGCAGCTTGGTAGGGGGTGGTTCACCCCTCCACTTT
TRBV27,TRBJ2-3,16,once,TRBD1,CASSLSGQGGTDTQYF,TGTGCCAGCAGTTTATCAGGACAGGGGGGCACAGATACGCAGTATTTT
TRBV19,TRBJ2-3,12,-,-,CASSRQRDTQYF,TGTGCCAGTAGTCGACAGAGAGATACGCAGTATTTT
TRBV24-1,TRBJ2-2,13,-,-,CAVGRLNTGELFF,TGTGCAGTGGGGAGATTGAACACCGGGGAGCTGTTTTTT
TRBV4-1,TRBJ1-5,15,-,-,CASSQAENSNQPQHF,TGCGCCAGCAGCCAAGCAGAAAATAGCAATCAGCCCCAGCATTTT
TRBV30,TRBJ2-2,12,-,TRBD1,CSAGQGSGELFF,TGTTCTGCGGGACAGGGGTCCGGGGAGCTGTTTTTT